The 2 T cell receptor beta chains below were found in one sample sequenced in a study of blood T cells in healthy people across ages. The authors ran a second PCR of roughly 6 to 11 cycles using a sample-barcoded 5' primer and a J-beta primer mix. MiXCR, run by TCRdb on the 5' RACE reads, gives a single entry per CDR3 protein. The top ten hold around 0.75% of the sample, which has some 1,000,000 distinct CDR3 sequences, roughly 24% seen once. This sample was shared with a second study, whose subject was T cells of mothers and their children.

Sequences were obtained from blood. All receptors derive from a girl aged 2-10 years in good health.

J is TRBJ2-5 and V is TRBV7-2, with D possibly TRBD2 on 6 matching bases. V dropped 5 bases and J dropped 6 bases, with 22 bases sitting between them. This CDR3 spans 16 amino acids. CDR1 and CDR2 (germline): SGHTA, FQGNSA. CDR3 sequence reads: CASSPEVPLAVKTQYF. In DNA, the CDR3 is TGTGCCAGCAGCCCAGAGGTCCCACTAGCTGTAAAGACCCAGTACTTC.

Worth noting for this clonotype: Here the CDR3 omits its conserved ending phenylalanine or tryptophan, so a read error is the likely source. It is unclear where the CDR3 begins or ends on the DNA, so no DNA is shown, and the CDR3 is as TCRdb lists it. The chain recombines TRBV7-2 with TRBJ1-2. The CDR3 is 13 residues long, counting both termini. Germline CDR1 is SGHTA and CDR2 is FQGNSA. The chain's CDR3 is CASCPDDDYGHTL.